This TCR beta chain is from a study of identical twins. General study findings and limits: Partly confounded zero-insertion analyses could result from invariant MAIT and iNKT cells.

A universal primer site was incorporated via template switching, and the cDNA contained unique molecular identifiers. A single record per CDR3 protein comes from TCRdb applying MiXCR to the 5' RACE reads. Of about 570,000 distinct CDR3 sequences in the sample, 7.5% to 10% were seen once. To note about this clonotype: What it recognizes is unknown.

V lost 3 bases to trimming and J lost 6 bases; unmatched junction nucleotides: 1. This CDR3 has 14 amino acids. Germline V gene data show CDR1 as MGHRA and CDR2 as YSYEKL. Another study also made use of these data, one on yellow fever vaccine responses in identical twins. That work adds: Reportedly, the T cell response mounted by twins to vaccine seemed partly convergent, partly personalized.

The rearrangement joins TRBV4-1 to TRBJ2-7; 14 nucleotides match TRBD2. The sequenced sample was PBMCs. The sequence was collected from a young woman in good health. The CDR3 DNA reads as TGCGCCAGCAGCCAGGGACTAGCGGGGGCCGAGCAGTACTTC. Translation gives CASSQGLAGAEQYF.